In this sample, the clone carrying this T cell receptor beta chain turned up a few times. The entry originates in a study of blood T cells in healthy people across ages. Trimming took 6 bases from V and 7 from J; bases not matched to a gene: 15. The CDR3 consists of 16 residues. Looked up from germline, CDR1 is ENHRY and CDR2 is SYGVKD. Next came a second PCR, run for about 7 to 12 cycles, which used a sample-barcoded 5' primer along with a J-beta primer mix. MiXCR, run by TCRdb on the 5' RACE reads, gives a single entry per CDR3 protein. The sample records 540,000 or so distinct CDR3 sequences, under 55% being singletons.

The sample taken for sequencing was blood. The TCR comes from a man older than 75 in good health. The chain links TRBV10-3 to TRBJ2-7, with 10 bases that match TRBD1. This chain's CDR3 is CAIRRSPGTGVGEQYF. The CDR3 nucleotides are TGTGCCATCAGGCGCTCCCCCGGGACAGGGGTTGGGGAGCAGTACTTC.